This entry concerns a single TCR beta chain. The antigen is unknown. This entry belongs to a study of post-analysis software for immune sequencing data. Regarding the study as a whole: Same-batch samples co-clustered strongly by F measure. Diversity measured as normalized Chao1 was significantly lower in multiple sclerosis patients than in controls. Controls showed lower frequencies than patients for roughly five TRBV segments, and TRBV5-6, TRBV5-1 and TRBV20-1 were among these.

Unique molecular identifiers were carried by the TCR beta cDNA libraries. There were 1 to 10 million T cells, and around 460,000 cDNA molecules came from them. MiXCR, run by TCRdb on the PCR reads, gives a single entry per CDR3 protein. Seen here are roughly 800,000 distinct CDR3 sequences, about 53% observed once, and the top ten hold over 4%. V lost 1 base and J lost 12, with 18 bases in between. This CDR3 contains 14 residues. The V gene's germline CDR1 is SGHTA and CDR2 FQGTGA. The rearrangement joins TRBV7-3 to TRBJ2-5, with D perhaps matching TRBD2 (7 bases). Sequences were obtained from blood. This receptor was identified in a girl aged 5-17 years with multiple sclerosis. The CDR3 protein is CASSLKPGGRDKYF. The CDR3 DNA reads TGTGCCAGCAGCTTAAAACCCGGGGGGAGGGACAAGTACTTC.